The clone carrying this TCR beta chain has more than one count but fewer than ten. The antigen remains undetermined. The CDR3 sequence is 12 residues long. V lost 6 bases, J lost 3 bases, and 11 bases lay in between. The germline CDR1 and CDR2 sequences are DFQATT and SNEGSKA (reference sequence). These data belong to a study of blood T cells in healthy people across ages. About the study: Template switching retrieved approximately one barcoded beta molecule for each two T cells.

The authors ran a second PCR of roughly 7 to 11 cycles using a sample-barcoded 5' primer and a J-beta primer mix. Each cDNA molecule, via a template-switch adaptor with 12 random nucleotides, was tagged. A single record per CDR3 protein comes from TCRdb applying MiXCR to the 5' RACE reads. In the table there are 600,000 to 850,000 distinct CDR3 sequences, 40% to 45% of which are singletons. Broader study findings: A roughly linear fall in TCR beta diversity per million T cells was seen with increasing age.

Sequencing was carried out using blood. The clonotype was recovered from a woman aged 55-69 years in good health. The chain combines TRBV20-1 with TRBJ1-2; D is possibly TRBD1 (6 bases). CDR3 nucleotides: TGCAGTGCGCACAGGGAAGACTATGGCTACACCTTC. Protein: CSAHREDYGYTF.